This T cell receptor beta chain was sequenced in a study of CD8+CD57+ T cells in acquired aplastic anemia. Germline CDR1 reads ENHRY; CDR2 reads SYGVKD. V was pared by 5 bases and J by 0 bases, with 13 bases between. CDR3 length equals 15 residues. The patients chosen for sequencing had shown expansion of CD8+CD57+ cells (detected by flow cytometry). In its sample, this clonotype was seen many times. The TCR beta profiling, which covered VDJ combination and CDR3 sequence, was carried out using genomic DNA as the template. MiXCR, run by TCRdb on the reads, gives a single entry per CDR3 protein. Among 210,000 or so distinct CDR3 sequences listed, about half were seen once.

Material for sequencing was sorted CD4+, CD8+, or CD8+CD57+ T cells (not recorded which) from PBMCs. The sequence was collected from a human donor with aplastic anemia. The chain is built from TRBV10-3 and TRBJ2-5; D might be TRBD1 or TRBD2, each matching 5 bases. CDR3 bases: TGTGCCATCAGTAGCTCCACGGGACACCAAGAGACCCAGTACTTC. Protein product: CAISSSTGHQETQYF.